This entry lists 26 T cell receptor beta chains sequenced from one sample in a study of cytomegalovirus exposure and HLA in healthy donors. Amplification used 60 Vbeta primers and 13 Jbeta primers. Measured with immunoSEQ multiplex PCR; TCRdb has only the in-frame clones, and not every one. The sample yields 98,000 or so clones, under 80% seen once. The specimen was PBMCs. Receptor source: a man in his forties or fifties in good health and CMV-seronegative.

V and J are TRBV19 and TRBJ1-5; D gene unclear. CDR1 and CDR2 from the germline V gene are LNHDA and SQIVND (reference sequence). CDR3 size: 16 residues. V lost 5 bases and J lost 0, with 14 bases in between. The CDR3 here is CASSLRFDNSNQPQHF. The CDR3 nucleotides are TGTGCCAGTAGTTTACGGTTCGATAATAGCAATCAGCCCCAGCATTTT.

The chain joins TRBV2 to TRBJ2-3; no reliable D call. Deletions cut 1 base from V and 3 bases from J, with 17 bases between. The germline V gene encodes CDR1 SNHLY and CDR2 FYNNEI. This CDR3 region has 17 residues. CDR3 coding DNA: TGTGCCAGCAGTGAAGGTCAGGTCAGGATAGGTACAGATACGCAGTATTTT. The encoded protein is CASSEGQVRIGTDTQYF.

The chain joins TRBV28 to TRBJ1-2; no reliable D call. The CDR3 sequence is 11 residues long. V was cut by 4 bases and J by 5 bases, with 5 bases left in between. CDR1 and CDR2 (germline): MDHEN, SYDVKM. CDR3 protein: CASSSRYGYTF. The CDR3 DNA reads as TGTGCCAGCAGTTCCCGGTATGGCTACACCTTC.

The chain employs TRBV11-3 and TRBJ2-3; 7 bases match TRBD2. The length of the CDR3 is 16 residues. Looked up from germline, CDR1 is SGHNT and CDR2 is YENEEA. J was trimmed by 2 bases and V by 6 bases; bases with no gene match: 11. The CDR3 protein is CASSPLAEGSTDTQYF. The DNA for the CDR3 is TGTGCCAGCAGTCCTCTAGCGGAAGGTTCCACAGATACGCAGTATTTT.

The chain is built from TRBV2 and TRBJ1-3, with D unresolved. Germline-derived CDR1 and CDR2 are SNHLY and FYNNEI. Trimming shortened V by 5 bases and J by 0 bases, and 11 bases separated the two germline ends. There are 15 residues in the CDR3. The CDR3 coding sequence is TGTGCCAGCAGTATACTTGGCGGCTCTGGAAACACCATATATTTT. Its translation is CASSILGGSGNTIYF.

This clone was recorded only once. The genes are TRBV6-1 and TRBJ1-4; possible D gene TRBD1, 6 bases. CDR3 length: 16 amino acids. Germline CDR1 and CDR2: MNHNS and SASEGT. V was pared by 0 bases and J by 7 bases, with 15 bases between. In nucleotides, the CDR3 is TGTGCCAGCAGTGAAGCGGGGGGCGGGGGTGGTGAAAAACTGTTTTTT. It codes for CASSEAGGGGGEKLFF.

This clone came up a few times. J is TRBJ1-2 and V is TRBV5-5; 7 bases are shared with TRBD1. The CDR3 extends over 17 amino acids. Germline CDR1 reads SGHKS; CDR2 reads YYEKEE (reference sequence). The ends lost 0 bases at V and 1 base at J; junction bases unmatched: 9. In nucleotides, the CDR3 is TGTGCCAGCAGCTTGGGCCCCTCGAGGGGGCTTAACTATGGCTACACCTTC. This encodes CASSLGPSRGLNYGYTF. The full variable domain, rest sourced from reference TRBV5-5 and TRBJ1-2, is DAGVTQSPTHLIKTRGQQVTLRCSPISGHKSVSWYQQVLGQGPQFIFQYYEKEERGRGNFPDRFSARQFPNYSSELNVNALLLGDSALYLCASSLGPSRGLNYGYTFGSGTRLTVV.

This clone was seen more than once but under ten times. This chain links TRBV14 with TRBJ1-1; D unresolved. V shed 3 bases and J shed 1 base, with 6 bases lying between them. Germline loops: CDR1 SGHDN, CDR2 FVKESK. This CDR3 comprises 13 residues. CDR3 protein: CASSHGGNTEAFF. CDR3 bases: TGTGCCAGCAGCCACGGCGGGAACACTGAAGCTTTCTTT.

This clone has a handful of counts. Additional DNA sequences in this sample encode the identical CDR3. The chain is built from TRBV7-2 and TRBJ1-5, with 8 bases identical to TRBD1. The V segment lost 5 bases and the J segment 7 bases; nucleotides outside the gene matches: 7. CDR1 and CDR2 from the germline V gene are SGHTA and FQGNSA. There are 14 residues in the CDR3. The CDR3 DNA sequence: TGTGCCAGCAGCCCTGACAGGGGTGGCCAGCCCCAGCATTTT. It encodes CASSPDRGGQPQHF.

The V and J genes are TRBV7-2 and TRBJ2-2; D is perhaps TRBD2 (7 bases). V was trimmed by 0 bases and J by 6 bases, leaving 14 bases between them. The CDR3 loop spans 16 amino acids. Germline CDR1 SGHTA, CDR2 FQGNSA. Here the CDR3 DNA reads TGTGCCAGCAGCTTAGCGGGGGGGCAGGTTGCCGGGGAGCTGTTTTTT. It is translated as CASSLAGGQVAGELFF.

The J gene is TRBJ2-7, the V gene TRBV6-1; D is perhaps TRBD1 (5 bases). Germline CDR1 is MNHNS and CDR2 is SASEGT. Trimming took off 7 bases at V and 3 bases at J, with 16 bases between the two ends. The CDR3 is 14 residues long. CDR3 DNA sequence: TGTGCCAGCAACCCTCAAATCCAGGGCTACGAGCAGTACTTC. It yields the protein CASNPQIQGYEQYF.

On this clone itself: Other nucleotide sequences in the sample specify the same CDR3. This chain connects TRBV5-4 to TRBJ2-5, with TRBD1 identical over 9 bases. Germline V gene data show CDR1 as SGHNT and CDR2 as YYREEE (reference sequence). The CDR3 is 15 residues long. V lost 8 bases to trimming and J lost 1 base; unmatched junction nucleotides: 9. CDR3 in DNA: TGTGCCAGTAGCAGGGGACAGGGTGCCCAAGAGACCCAGTACTTC. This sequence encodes CASSRGQGAQETQYF.

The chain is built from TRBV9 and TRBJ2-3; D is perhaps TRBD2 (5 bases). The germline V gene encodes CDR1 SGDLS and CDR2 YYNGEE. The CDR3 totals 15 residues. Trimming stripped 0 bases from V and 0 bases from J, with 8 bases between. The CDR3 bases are TGTGCCAGCAGCGTAGCGGCTAGCAGCACAGATACGCAGTATTTT. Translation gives CASSVAASSTDTQYF.

CDR3 loop: CASSLGWVGGNTIYF. CDR3 in DNA: TGTGCCAGCAGCTTAGGGTGGGTCGGGGGGAACACCATATATTTT. The rearrangement joins TRBV7-2 to TRBJ1-3; maybe TRBD1 (5 bases). The V gene's germline CDR1 is SGHTA and CDR2 FQGNSA. The V gene lost 1 base and the J gene lost 7 bases, with 14 bases spanning the gap. This CDR3 region has 15 residues. The complete variable domain, with remaining parts taken from reference TRBV7-2 and TRBJ1-3, reads GAGVSQSPSNKVTEKGKDVELRCDPISGHTALYWYRQSLGQGLEFLIYFQGNSAPDKSGLPSDRFSAERTGGSVSTLTIQRTQQEDSAVYLCASSLGWVGGNTIYFGEGSWLTVV.

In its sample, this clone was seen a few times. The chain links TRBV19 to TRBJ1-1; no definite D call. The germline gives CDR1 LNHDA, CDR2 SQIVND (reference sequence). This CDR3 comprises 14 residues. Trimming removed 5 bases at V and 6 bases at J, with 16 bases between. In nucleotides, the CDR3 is TGTGCCAGTAGTGCGGTTGTCCGAACCCCTGAAGCTTTCTTT. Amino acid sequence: CASSAVVRTPEAFF.

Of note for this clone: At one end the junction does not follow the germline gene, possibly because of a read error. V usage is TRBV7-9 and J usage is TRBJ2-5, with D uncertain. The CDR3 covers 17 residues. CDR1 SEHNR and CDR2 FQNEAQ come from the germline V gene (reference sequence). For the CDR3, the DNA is TGTTCCAGCAGCCCAGGAACGCAGCCCATTTACCAAGAGACCCAGTACTTC. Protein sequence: CSSSPGTQPIYQETQYF.

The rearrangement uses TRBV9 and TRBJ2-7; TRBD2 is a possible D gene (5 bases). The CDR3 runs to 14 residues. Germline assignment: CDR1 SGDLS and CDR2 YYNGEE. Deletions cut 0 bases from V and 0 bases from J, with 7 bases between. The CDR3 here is CASSVGSVSYEQYF. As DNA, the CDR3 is TGTGCCAGCAGCGTAGGTAGCGTCTCCTACGAGCAGTACTTC.

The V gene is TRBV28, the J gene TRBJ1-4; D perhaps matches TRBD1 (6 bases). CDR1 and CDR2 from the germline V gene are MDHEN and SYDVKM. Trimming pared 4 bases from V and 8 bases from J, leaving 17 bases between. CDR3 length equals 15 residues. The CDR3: CASSSTGGSNEKLFF. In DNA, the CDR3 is TGTGCCAGCAGTTCCACGGGGGGCTCGAACGAAAAACTGTTTTTT.

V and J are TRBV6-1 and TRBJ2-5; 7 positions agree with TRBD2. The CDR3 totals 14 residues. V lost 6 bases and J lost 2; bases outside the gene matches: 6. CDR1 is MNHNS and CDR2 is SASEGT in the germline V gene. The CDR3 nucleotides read TGTGCCAGCAGCCTAGCGGTACCTCAAGAGACCCAGTACTTC. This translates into CASSLAVPQETQYF.

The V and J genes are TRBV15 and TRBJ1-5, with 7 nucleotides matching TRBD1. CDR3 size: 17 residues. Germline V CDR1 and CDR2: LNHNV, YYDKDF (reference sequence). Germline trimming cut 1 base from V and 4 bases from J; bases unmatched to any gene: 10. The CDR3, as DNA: TGTGCCACCAGCAGAGGGGCAGGGGGAGAAGGGAATCAGCCCCAGCATTTT. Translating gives CATSRGAGGEGNQPQHF.

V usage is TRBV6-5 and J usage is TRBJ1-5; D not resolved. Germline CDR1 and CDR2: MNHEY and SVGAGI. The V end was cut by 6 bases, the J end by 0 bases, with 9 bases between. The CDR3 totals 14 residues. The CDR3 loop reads CASRRLNSNQPQHF. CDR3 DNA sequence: TGTGCCAGCAGGCGCCTAAATAGCAATCAGCCCCAGCATTTT.

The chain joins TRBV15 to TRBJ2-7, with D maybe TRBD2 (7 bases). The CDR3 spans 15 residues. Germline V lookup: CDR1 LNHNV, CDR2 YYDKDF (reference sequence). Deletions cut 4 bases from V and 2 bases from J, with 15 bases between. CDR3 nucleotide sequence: TGTGCCACCAGCATACTAACAGGGAGGGCCTACGAGCAGTACTTC. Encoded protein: CATSILTGRAYEQYF.

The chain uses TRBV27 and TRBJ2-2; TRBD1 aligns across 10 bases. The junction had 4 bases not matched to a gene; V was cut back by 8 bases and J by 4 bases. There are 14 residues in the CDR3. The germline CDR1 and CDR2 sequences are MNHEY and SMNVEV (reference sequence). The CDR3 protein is CASRDRGITGELFF. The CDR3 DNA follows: TGTGCCAGCCGGGACAGGGGTATCACCGGGGAGCTGTTTTTT.

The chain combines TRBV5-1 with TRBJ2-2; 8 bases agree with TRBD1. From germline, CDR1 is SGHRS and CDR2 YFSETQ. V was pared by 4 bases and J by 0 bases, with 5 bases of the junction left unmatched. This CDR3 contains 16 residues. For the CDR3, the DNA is TGCGCCAGCAGCCCGCGGACAGGGACGAACACCGGGGAGCTGTTTTTT. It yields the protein CASSPRTGTNTGELFF.

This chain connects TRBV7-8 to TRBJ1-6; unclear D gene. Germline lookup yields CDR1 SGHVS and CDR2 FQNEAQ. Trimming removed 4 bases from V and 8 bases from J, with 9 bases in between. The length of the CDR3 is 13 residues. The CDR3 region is CASSSIGDSPLHF. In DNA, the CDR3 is TGTGCCAGCAGCTCTATCGGGGATTCACCCCTCCACTTT.

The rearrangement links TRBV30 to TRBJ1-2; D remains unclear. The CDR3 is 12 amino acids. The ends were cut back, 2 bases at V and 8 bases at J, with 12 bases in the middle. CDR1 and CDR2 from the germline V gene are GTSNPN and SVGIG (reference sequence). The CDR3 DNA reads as TGTGCCTGGAGTACGGAGCGGTGGGGCTACACCTTC. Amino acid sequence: CAWSTERWGYTF.